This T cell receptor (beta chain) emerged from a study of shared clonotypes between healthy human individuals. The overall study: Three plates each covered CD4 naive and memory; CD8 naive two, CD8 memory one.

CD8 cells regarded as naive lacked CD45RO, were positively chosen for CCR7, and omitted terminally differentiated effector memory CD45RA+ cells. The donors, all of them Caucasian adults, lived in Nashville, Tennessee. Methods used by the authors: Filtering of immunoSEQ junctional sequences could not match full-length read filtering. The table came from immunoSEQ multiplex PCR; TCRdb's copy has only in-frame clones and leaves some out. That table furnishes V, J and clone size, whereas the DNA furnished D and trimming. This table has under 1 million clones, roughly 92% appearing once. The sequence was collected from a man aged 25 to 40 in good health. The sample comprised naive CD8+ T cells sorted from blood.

CDR3 in amino acids: CASSLIGTQYF. In nucleotides, the CDR3 is TGTGCCAGCAGCCTAATAGGGACCCAGTACTTC. V usage is TRBV14 and J usage is TRBJ2-5; no firm D call. This CDR3 has 11 amino acids. Germline assignment: CDR1 SGHDN and CDR2 FVKESK. V was clipped by 4 bases and J by 7 bases, with 7 bases between them. The full variable domain, its missing parts supplied by reference TRBV14 and TRBJ2-5, is EAGVTQFPSHSVIEKGQTVTLRCDPISGHDNLYWYRRVMGKEIKFLLHFVKESKQDESGMPNNRFLAERTGGTYSTLKVQPAELEDSGVYFCASSLIGTQYFGPGTRLLVL.